The rows below give T cell receptor beta chains drawn from one sample of a study of blood T cell repertoires in COVID-19. Sequencing was performed with immunoSEQ multiplex PCR; in TCRdb, only in-frame clones are kept and a portion is missing. The sample carries fewer than 250,000 clones, 70% to 90% recorded once. Specimen: peripheral blood. The source is a man aged 45-60 years with acute or convalescent COVID-19. Both conserved end residues are part of each CDR3. A D gene is named only where the DNA matches it firmly. Size values are once, few and many counts, or a class for expanded clones, and some rows have none.

clone_size: -; d_call: -; v_call: TRBV5-4; j_call: TRBJ2-3; cdr3_aa: CASSLRIGLRTDTQYF; cdr3_nt: TGTGCCAGCAGCTTGAGAATCGGACTCCGCACAGATACGCAGTATTTT
clone_size: -; d_call: TRBD1; v_call: TRBV6-5; j_call: TRBJ1-1; cdr3_aa: CASSYSSRTGTEAFF; cdr3_nt: TGTGCCAGCAGTTACTCTTCTCGGACAGGGACTGAAGCTTTCTTT
clone_size: once; d_call: TRBD1; v_call: TRBV30; j_call: TRBJ1-2; cdr3_aa: CAWVPGGGGYTF; cdr3_nt: TGTGCCTGGGTTCCAGGGGGAGGTGGCTACACCTTC
clone_size: once; d_call: -; v_call: TRBV6-5; j_call: TRBJ1-2; cdr3_aa: CASSRESSHYGYTF; cdr3_nt: TGTGCCAGCAGCCGGGAATCCAGCCACTATGGCTACACCTTC
clone_size: -; d_call: TRBD2; v_call: TRBV6-1; j_call: TRBJ2-1; cdr3_aa: CASSESGGGYNEQFF; cdr3_nt: TGTGCCAGCAGTGAGAGCGGGGGAGGGTACAATGAGCAGTTCTTC
clone_size: -; d_call: TRBD2; v_call: TRBV9; j_call: TRBJ2-5; cdr3_aa: CASTPGGWGETQYF; cdr3_nt: TGTGCCAGCACCCCGGGGGGGTGGGGAGAGACCCAGTACTTC
clone_size: once; d_call: -; v_call: TRBV19; j_call: TRBJ1-1; cdr3_aa: CASVGQMNTEAFF; cdr3_nt: TGTGCCAGTGTAGGACAAATGAACACTGAAGCTTTCTTT
clone_size: -; d_call: -; v_call: TRBV11-2; j_call: TRBJ2-1; cdr3_aa: CASSFGPASYNEQFF; cdr3_nt: TGTGCCAGCAGCTTTGGGCCAGCCTCCTACAATGAGCAGTTCTTC
clone_size: -; d_call: TRBD2; v_call: TRBV19; j_call: TRBJ2-1; cdr3_aa: CATTSGGSSYNEQFF; cdr3_nt: TGTGCCACAACTAGCGGGGGTAGCTCCTACAATGAGCAGTTCTTC
clone_size: few; d_call: TRBD1; v_call: TRBV2; j_call: TRBJ1-1; cdr3_aa: CANSRLQGQEAFF; cdr3_nt: TGTGCCAACTCGCGGCTACAGGGGCAAGAAGCTTTCTTT
clone_size: -; d_call: -; v_call: TRBV27; j_call: TRBJ1-1; cdr3_aa: CASSLTPGTRVNTEAFF; cdr3_nt: TGTGCCAGCAGTTTAACCCCAGGGACACGAGTGAACACTGAAGCTTTCTTT
clone_size: -; d_call: TRBD1; v_call: TRBV5-6; j_call: TRBJ2-3; cdr3_aa: CASSFRRTGGGTDTQYF; cdr3_nt: TGTGCCAGCAGCTTCCGGCGGACAGGGGGCGGCACAGATACGCAGTATTTT
clone_size: -; d_call: -; v_call: TRBV2; j_call: TRBJ1-2; cdr3_aa: CASSEQGGNYGYTF; cdr3_nt: TGTGCCAGCAGTGAACAGGGTGGGAACTATGGCTACACCTTC
clone_size: -; d_call: TRBD1; v_call: TRBV10-3; j_call: TRBJ1-2; cdr3_aa: CAIWGDRGLIDGYTF; cdr3_nt: TGTGCCATCTGGGGGGACAGGGGTTTGATCGATGGCTACACCTTC
clone_size: -; d_call: -; v_call: TRBV18; j_call: TRBJ2-7; cdr3_aa: CASSPQDSYEQYF; cdr3_nt: TGTGCCAGCTCACCACAGGACAGCTACGAGCAGTACTTC
clone_size: -; d_call: TRBD1; v_call: TRBV12-3/TRBV12-4; j_call: TRBJ1-2; cdr3_aa: CASSNRGGYTF; cdr3_nt: TGTGCCAGCAGTAACAGGGGCGGCTACACCTTC
clone_size: -; d_call: -; v_call: TRBV5-1; j_call: TRBJ2-5; cdr3_aa: CASSALPGEETQYF; cdr3_nt: TGCGCCAGCAGCGCCCTCCCAGGGGAAGAGACCCAGTACTTC
clone_size: -; d_call: TRBD1; v_call: TRBV6-5; j_call: TRBJ1-2; cdr3_aa: CASRANRGLIDGYTF; cdr3_nt: TGTGCCAGCAGAGCGAACAGGGGGCTGATCGATGGCTACACCTTC
clone_size: -; d_call: -; v_call: TRBV7-3; j_call: TRBJ2-1; cdr3_aa: CASSPPGTRHNEQFF; cdr3_nt: TGTGCCAGCAGCCCTCCAGGCACCAGGCACAATGAGCAGTTCTTC
clone_size: once; d_call: -; v_call: TRBV19; j_call: TRBJ1-2; cdr3_aa: CASSIDLRTDYGYTF; cdr3_nt: TGTGCCAGTAGTATAGATCTGCGGACAGACTATGGCTACACCTTC
clone_size: -; d_call: TRBD1; v_call: TRBV5-1; j_call: TRBJ1-2; cdr3_aa: CASSFSGTGEGYTF; cdr3_nt: TGCGCCAGCAGCTTCTCCGGGACAGGGGAAGGCTACACCTTC
clone_size: -; d_call: -; v_call: TRBV11-2; j_call: TRBJ1-2; cdr3_aa: CASSDSQVQYGYTF; cdr3_nt: TGTGCCAGCAGCGACTCCCAAGTTCAGTATGGCTACACCTTC
clone_size: -; d_call: TRBD2; v_call: TRBV7-3; j_call: TRBJ2-1; cdr3_aa: CASSQGLAGIRSYNEQFF; cdr3_nt: TGTGCCAGCAGCCAGGGACTAGCGGGGATCCGCTCCTACAATGAGCAGTTCTTC
clone_size: -; d_call: -; v_call: TRBV27; j_call: TRBJ1-2; cdr3_aa: CASSLTSATLGAGYTF; cdr3_nt: TGTGCCAGCAGTTTGACCTCTGCGACACTGGGGGCTGGCTACACCTTC
clone_size: -; d_call: TRBD1; v_call: TRBV3-1/TRBV3-2; j_call: TRBJ1-1; cdr3_aa: CASRQGENTEAFF; cdr3_nt: TGTGCCAGCAGACAGGGGGAGAACACTGAAGCTTTCTTT
clone_size: -; d_call: TRBD1; v_call: TRBV19; j_call: TRBJ1-1; cdr3_aa: CASSTRTGGWTEAFF; cdr3_nt: TGTGCCAGTAGTACCAGGACAGGGGGATGGACTGAAGCTTTCTTT
clone_size: -; d_call: TRBD2; v_call: TRBV7-2; j_call: TRBJ2-1; cdr3_aa: CASRPPGTRDNEQFF; cdr3_nt: TGTGCCAGCAGACCACCCGGGACTAGGGACAATGAGCAGTTCTTC
clone_size: -; d_call: TRBD1; v_call: TRBV5-1; j_call: TRBJ1-1; cdr3_aa: CASSNTDRGNTEAFF; cdr3_nt: TGCGCCAGCAGTAACACGGACAGGGGGAACACTGAAGCTTTCTTT
clone_size: -; d_call: TRBD1; v_call: TRBV5-1; j_call: TRBJ2-5; cdr3_aa: CASSLGRDSRIETQYF; cdr3_nt: TGCGCCAGCAGCTTGGGCCGGGACAGCCGTATCGAGACCCAGTACTTC
clone_size: -; d_call: -; v_call: TRBV27; j_call: TRBJ1-5; cdr3_aa: CASSRNRVPQPQHF; cdr3_nt: TGTGCCAGCAGCCGAAACAGGGTCCCCCAGCCCCAGCATTTT
clone_size: -; d_call: -; v_call: TRBV19; j_call: TRBJ1-1; cdr3_aa: CASSMGRDIRRTEAFF; cdr3_nt: TGTGCCAGTAGTATGGGAAGGGACATCCGAAGGACTGAAGCTTTCTTT
clone_size: once; d_call: -; v_call: TRBV7-7; j_call: TRBJ2-5; cdr3_aa: CASSLAGGREETQYF; cdr3_nt: TGTGCCAGCAGCTTAGCCGGGGGTAGAGAAGAGACCCAGTACTTC
clone_size: -; d_call: -; v_call: TRBV7-9; j_call: TRBJ1-2; cdr3_aa: CASSEAKTGAGVYGYTF; cdr3_nt: TGTGCCAGCAGCGAGGCTAAGACAGGCGCTGGCGTCTATGGCTACACCTTC
clone_size: few; d_call: -; v_call: TRBV11-2; j_call: TRBJ1-1; cdr3_aa: CASTPGGNTEAFF; cdr3_nt: TGTGCCAGCACCCCCGGCGGGAACACTGAAGCTTTCTTT
clone_size: -; d_call: TRBD1; v_call: TRBV5-1; j_call: TRBJ1-4; cdr3_aa: CASSGSTGGEKLFF; cdr3_nt: TGCGCCAGCAGCGGGTCGACAGGGGGTGAAAAACTGTTTTTT
clone_size: -; d_call: -; v_call: TRBV4-1; j_call: TRBJ2-1; cdr3_aa: CASSLAEGVGYNEQFF; cdr3_nt: TGCGCCAGCAGCCTGGCCGAAGGGGTTGGCTACAATGAGCAGTTCTTC
clone_size: -; d_call: TRBD1; v_call: TRBV6-6; j_call: TRBJ1-1; cdr3_aa: CASSWNRGQTEAFF; cdr3_nt: TGTGCCAGCAGTTGGAACAGGGGGCAAACTGAAGCTTTCTTT
clone_size: -; d_call: TRBD1; v_call: TRBV12-3/TRBV12-4; j_call: TRBJ1-1; cdr3_aa: CASKGQTNTEAFF; cdr3_nt: TGTGCCAGTAAGGGACAGACGAACACTGAAGCTTTCTTT
clone_size: -; d_call: TRBD2; v_call: TRBV3-1/TRBV3-2; j_call: TRBJ2-5; cdr3_aa: CASSQGMVAGGETQYF; cdr3_nt: TGTGCCAGCAGCCAAGGGATGGTAGCGGGTGGAGAGACCCAGTACTTC
clone_size: -; d_call: TRBD1; v_call: TRBV23-1; j_call: TRBJ2-7; cdr3_aa: CASRAGQGAREQYF; cdr3_nt: TGCGCCAGCAGAGCCGGACAGGGGGCAAGGGAGCAGTACTTC
clone_size: few; d_call: -; v_call: TRBV5-6; j_call: TRBJ1-1; cdr3_aa: CASSLYNTEAFF; cdr3_nt: TGTGCCAGCAGCCTCTATAACACTGAAGCTTTCTTT